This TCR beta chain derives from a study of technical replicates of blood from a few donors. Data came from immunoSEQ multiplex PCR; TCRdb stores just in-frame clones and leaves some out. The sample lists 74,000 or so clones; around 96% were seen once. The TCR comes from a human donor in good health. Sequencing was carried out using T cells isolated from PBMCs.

The CDR3 sequence: CASSDRVSGANVLTF. CDR3 bases: TGTGCCAGCAGTGACCGGGTATCTGGGGCCAACGTCCTGACTTTC. This chain joins TRBV25-1 and TRBJ2-6; D not certain. The germline V and J ends were trimmed by 3 bases and 1 base, with 7 bases remaining between them. The CDR3 runs to 15 residues. The germline gives CDR1 MGHDK, CDR2 SYGVNS.